The 12 T cell receptor beta chains given below trace back to one sample, sequenced in a study of cytomegalovirus exposure and HLA in healthy donors. Amplification used 60 Vbeta primers and 13 Jbeta primers. Profiled with immunoSEQ multiplex PCR; TCRdb holds only in-frame clones, not every one. The profile covers over 85,000 clones, with about two thirds appearing a single time and 1.2% taken by the ten largest. The specimen was PBMCs. The receptor set was obtained from a female donor in good health and CMV-seronegative.

V usage is TRBV7-3 and J usage is TRBJ1-1; TRBD1 matches 9 bases. The CDR3 consists of 15 residues. The germline V gene has CDR1 SGHTA and CDR2 FQGTGA. V gave up 5 bases and J gave up 5 bases; unmatched junction bases: 9. The CDR3, as DNA: TGTGCCAGCAGCCCCGGACAGGGGACGGGGACTGAAGCTTTCTTT. Encoded protein: CASSPGQGTGTEAFF.

The chain joins TRBV7-8 to TRBJ2-6; 7 nucleotides align to TRBD1. Germline values: CDR1 SGHVS, CDR2 FQNEAQ. The CDR3 has 18 amino acids. J was trimmed by 1 base and V by 5 bases; bases with no gene match: 11. CDR3 sequence (DNA): TGTGCCAGCAGCCCCAGGGGGTCGGCACCGTCTGGGGCCAACGTCCTGACTTTC. Its protein product is CASSPRGSAPSGANVLTF.

The genes are TRBV15 and TRBJ2-7; a weak D match, TRBD2 (6 bases). Trimming cost V 5 bases and J 7 bases, with 18 bases left between them. The germline gives CDR1 LNHNV, CDR2 YYDKDF (reference sequence). The CDR3 is 14 amino acids. For the CDR3, the DNA is TGTGCCACCAGCTTAATCCGGGGGACGGGGGAGCAGTACTTC. This codes for CATSLIRGTGEQYF.

The gene calls are TRBV6-5 and TRBJ1-2; TRBD1 is a possible D gene (6 bases). Germline V gene lookup returns CDR1 MNHEY and CDR2 SVGAGI. The CDR3 is 13 residues long. With 1 base removed from V and 10 bases from J, the gap between germline ends came to 13 bases. The CDR3 protein is CASSYWGTHTYTF. CDR3 DNA sequence: TGTGCCAGCAGTTACTGGGGGACACATACCTACACCTTC.

V usage is TRBV7-9 and J usage is TRBJ2-7; 13 nucleotides align to TRBD2. With V trimmed by 5 bases and J by 2 bases, 6 bases remained unmatched. Per germline, CDR1 SEHNR and CDR2 FQNEAQ (reference sequence). This CDR3 region has 16 residues. The DNA for the CDR3 is TGTGCCAGCAGCGACGCACTAGCGGGGGGGCCCTACGAGCAGTACTTC. Protein sequence: CASSDALAGGPYEQYF.

The chain links TRBV28 to TRBJ1-1, with a possible D match to TRBD1 (6 bases). Germline V gene sequence: CDR1 MDHEN, CDR2 SYDVKM. The CDR3 loop spans 15 amino acids. Trimming removed 2 bases at V and 8 bases at J, with 18 bases between. Written as DNA, the CDR3 is TGTGCCAGCAGTTTAGGGGGCCAGGTAGGGTGGGAAGCTTTCTTT. Protein: CASSLGGQVGWEAFF.

V usage is TRBV6-5 and J usage is TRBJ1-2; D possibly corresponds to TRBD1 (5 bases). V shed 6 bases and J shed 7 bases, with 18 bases lying between them. CDR1 and CDR2 from the germline V gene are MNHEY and SVGAGI. The CDR3 is made up of 14 amino acids. The DNA for the CDR3 is TGTGCCAGCAGGCGGACGGGGCGGGAGCGTGGCTACACCTTC. This codes for CASRRTGRERGYTF.

V usage is TRBV7-9 and J usage is TRBJ2-1, with 10 bases that match TRBD2. J gave up 0 bases and V 1 base, and 3 bases lay outside the gene matches. The V gene's germline CDR1 is SEHNR and CDR2 FQNEAQ (reference sequence). The CDR3 extends over 17 amino acids. DNA of the CDR3: TGTGCCAGCAGCTTAGGGGCTAGCGGGAGCTCCTACAATGAGCAGTTCTTC. Translation gives CASSLGASGSSYNEQFF.

The chain has TRBV19 and TRBJ1-3; D perhaps matches TRBD1 (6 bases). The CDR3 contains 15 residues. Trimming removed 8 bases at V and 0 bases at J, with 14 bases between. CDR1 and CDR2 from the germline V gene are LNHDA and SQIVND (reference sequence). CDR3 loop: CASRRGEGSGNTIYF. The DNA of the CDR3 is TGTGCCAGTCGTAGGGGGGAAGGCTCTGGAAACACCATATATTTT.

The chain employs TRBV10-3 and TRBJ2-2, with 7 bases aligning to TRBD1. This CDR3 is built from 14 residues. CDR1 is ENHRY and CDR2 is SYGVKD in the germline V gene. The ends lost 10 bases at V and 2 bases at J; junction bases unmatched: 7. The CDR3 DNA reads as TGTGCCACGCGGACAGGAGCAAACACCGGGGAGCTGTTTTTT. Translated: CATRTGANTGELFF.

As for this clone: Other DNA sequences in the sample encode the same CDR3. V gene TRBV19 combines with J gene TRBJ1-2; D is unclear. Germline values: CDR1 LNHDA, CDR2 SQIVND (reference sequence). V lost 7 bases to trimming and J lost 2 bases, with 11 bases between them. The CDR3 runs 13 residues. The CDR3 bases are TGTGCCAGTACCTCCCAGAACAACTATGGCTACACCTTC. It codes for CASTSQNNYGYTF.

V gene TRBV27 combines with J gene TRBJ2-7, with a possible D match to TRBD2 (5 bases). This CDR3 has 13 amino acids. Germline V gene lookup returns CDR1 MNHEY and CDR2 SMNVEV (reference sequence). V dropped 2 bases and J dropped 3 bases, with 8 bases sitting between them. CDR3 DNA: TGTGCCAGCAGTTTAGGGAGCTACTACGAGCAGTACTTC. Protein: CASSLGSYYEQYF.